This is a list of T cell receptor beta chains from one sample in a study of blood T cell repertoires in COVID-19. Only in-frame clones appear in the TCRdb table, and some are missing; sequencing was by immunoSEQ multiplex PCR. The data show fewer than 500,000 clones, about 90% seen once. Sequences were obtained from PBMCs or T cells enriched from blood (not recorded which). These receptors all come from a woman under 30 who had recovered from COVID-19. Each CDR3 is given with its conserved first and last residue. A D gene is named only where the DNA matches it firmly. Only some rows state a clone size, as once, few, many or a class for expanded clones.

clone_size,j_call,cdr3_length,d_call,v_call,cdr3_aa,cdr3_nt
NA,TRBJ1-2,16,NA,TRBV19,CASSIETGHLSYGYTF,TGTGCCAGTAGTATAGAGACGGGACACCTTTCCTATGGCTACACCTTC
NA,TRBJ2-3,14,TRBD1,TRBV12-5,CASAPDRGRDTQYF,TGTGCTAGTGCCCCGGACAGGGGGCGAGATACGCAGTATTTT
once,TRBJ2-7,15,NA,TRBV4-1,CASSQLGGTGYEQYF,TGCGCCAGCAGCCAACTTGGGGGGACGGGCTACGAGCAGTACTTC
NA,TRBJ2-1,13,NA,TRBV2,CASRRTALNEQFF,TGTGCCAGCAGGAGGACTGCTCTCAATGAGCAGTTCTTC
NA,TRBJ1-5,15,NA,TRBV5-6,CASSLGELGNQPQHF,TGTGCCAGCAGCTTGGGGGAGCTCGGGAATCAGCCCCAGCATTTT
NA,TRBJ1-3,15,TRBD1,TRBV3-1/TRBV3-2,CASSQDDRGRNTIYF,TGTGCCAGCAGCCAAGACGACAGGGGGCGGAACACCATATATTTT
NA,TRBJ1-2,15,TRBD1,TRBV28,CASSLTGGADYGYTF,TGTGCCAGCAGTCTTACAGGGGGCGCGGACTATGGCTACACCTTC
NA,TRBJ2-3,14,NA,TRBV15,CATTQGASTDTQYF,TGTGCCACCACACAGGGAGCTAGCACAGATACGCAGTATTTT
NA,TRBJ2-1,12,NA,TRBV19,CASRDSYNEQFF,TGTGCCAGTAGGGACAGTTACAATGAGCAGTTCTTC
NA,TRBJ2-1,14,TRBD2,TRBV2,CASRGLAGRYEQFF,TGTGCCAGCAGAGGACTAGCCGGGAGGTATGAGCAGTTCTTC